These T cell receptor beta chains were read from a single sample in a study of STAT5B mutations in CD4+ large granular lymphocyte leukemia. Clones were sequenced by immunoSEQ multiplex PCR, and TCRdb holds only the in-frame ones, with some missing. The sample gives 32,000 or so clones, more than 60% of which show up once; roughly 6.4% is in the top ten. Sequences were obtained from CD4+ T cells from blood buffy coats. These receptor sequences come from a human donor in good health. CDR3s include the opening cysteine and the closing phenylalanine or tryptophan. A D gene is named only where the DNA matches it firmly. Expanded clones are given a class, and other clones once, few, many or no size at all.

D: TRBD2; V: TRBV19; size: -; J: TRBJ2-1; DNA: TGTGCCAGTAGTATATACGGGACTAGCGGGTTCAATGAGCAGTTCTTC; CDR3: CASSIYGTSGFNEQFF
D: -; V: TRBV6-5; size: -; J: TRBJ2-7; DNA: TGTGCCAGCAGTTTGGATCCGCAGGTCTACGAGCAGTACTTC; CDR3: CASSLDPQVYEQYF
D: TRBD2; V: TRBV11-3; size: -; J: TRBJ2-3; DNA: TGTGCCAGCAGCTTTGAAGCGGGGTCCACAGATACGCAGTATTTT; CDR3: CASSFEAGSTDTQYF
D: -; V: TRBV5-5; size: -; J: TRBJ1-1; DNA: TGTGCCAGCAGCTTACAGTACCGTGAAGCTTTCTTT; CDR3: CASSLQYREAFF
D: TRBD1; V: TRBV5-3; size: -; J: TRBJ1-2; DNA: TGTGCCAGAAGCTTACCGGGGCCCCTGCCCGGACAGGGATGGAAGTATGGCTACACCTTC; CDR3: CARSLPGPLPGQGWKYGYTF
D: TRBD1; V: TRBV9; size: few; J: TRBJ1-2; DNA: TGTGCCAGCAGCGACCACAGGGGGCTGGACTATGGCTACACCTTC; CDR3: CASSDHRGLDYGYTF
D: -; V: TRBV7-9; size: -; J: TRBJ2-3; DNA: TGTGCCAGCAGCTTAGACGGGGACACAGATACGCAGTATTTT; CDR3: CASSLDGDTDTQYF
D: TRBD1; V: TRBV7-6; size: -; J: TRBJ2-3; DNA: TGTGCCAGCAGCTCTCGGACAGGGGTCACAGATACGCAGTATTTT; CDR3: CASSSRTGVTDTQYF
D: TRBD1; V: TRBV2; size: few; J: TRBJ2-2; DNA: TGTGCTTGGACAGGCGAGACGAACACCGGGGAGCTGTTTTTT; CDR3: CAWTGETNTGELFF
D: -; V: TRBV7-9; size: -; J: TRBJ2-3; DNA: TGTGCCAGCAGCTTAGCCGTAAGTCTTGGGATCACAGATACGCAGTATTTT; CDR3: CASSLAVSLGITDTQYF
D: -; V: TRBV5-4; size: -; J: TRBJ1-2; DNA: TGTGCCAGCAGCCCCGGACAGCTAAACTATGGCTACACCTTC; CDR3: CASSPGQLNYGYTF
D: -; V: TRBV28; size: -; J: TRBJ2-5; DNA: TGTGCCAGCTTAGCCTTCCCGAAGTGGGGGGAGACCCAGTACTTC; CDR3: CASLAFPKWGETQYF
D: -; V: TRBV11-2; size: -; J: TRBJ1-3; DNA: TGTGCCAGCAGTCCGTGGGCGCAGGGAAACACCATATATTTT; CDR3: CASSPWAQGNTIYF
D: -; V: TRBV10-3; size: -; J: TRBJ1-6; DNA: TGTGCCATCAGGCAACAGGGCGGGAGCTCCTATAATTCACCCCTCCACTTT; CDR3: CAIRQQGGSSYNSPLHF
D: -; V: TRBV7-9; size: -; J: TRBJ2-5; DNA: TGTGCCAGCAGCGAAACGAAGTTCTTAAGCCTTAAAGAGACCCAGTACTTC; CDR3: CASSETKFLSLKETQYF
D: TRBD1; V: TRBV10-3; size: -; J: TRBJ1-3; DNA: TGTGCCATCAGAGACAGGGGGCGAGACTCTGGAAACACCATATATTTT; CDR3: CAIRDRGRDSGNTIYF
D: -; V: TRBV20-1; size: -; J: TRBJ2-1; DNA: TGCAGTGGAGAGCCGCACAATGAGCAGTTCTTC; CDR3: CSGEPHNEQFF
D: TRBD1; V: TRBV2; size: -; J: TRBJ1-4; DNA: TGTGCCAGCAGCGTACAGGGGACCGATAATGAAAAACTGTTTTTT; CDR3: CASSVQGTDNEKLFF
D: -; V: TRBV7-9; size: -; J: TRBJ1-2; DNA: TGTGCCAGCAGCTTAAAGGCCGACTATGGCTACACCTTC; CDR3: CASSLKADYGYTF
D: -; V: TRBV25-1; size: few; J: TRBJ1-1; DNA: TGTGCCAGCAGTCGACAGGACTACACTGAAGCTTTCTTT; CDR3: CASSRQDYTEAFF
D: -; V: TRBV7-9; size: few; J: TRBJ1-4; DNA: TGTGCCAGCAGCTTCAGGCAGGGAGGGACTAATGAAAAACTGTTTTTT; CDR3: CASSFRQGGTNEKLFF
D: -; V: TRBV14; size: -; J: TRBJ2-1; DNA: TGTGCCAGCAGCCAAGTAGGGGCGGGAAGGGAATACAATGAGCAGTTCTTC; CDR3: CASSQVGAGREYNEQFF
D: -; V: TRBV27; size: few; J: TRBJ1-6; DNA: TGTGCCAGCACGCAGGCGAGCTCCTATAATTCACCCCTCCACTTT; CDR3: CASTQASSYNSPLHF
D: -; V: TRBV19; size: -; J: TRBJ1-2; DNA: TGTGCCAGTAGTATTCAGAGGGGACACAGCTATGGCTACACCTTC; CDR3: CASSIQRGHSYGYTF
D: -; V: TRBV14; size: few; J: TRBJ2-5; DNA: TGTGCCAGCAGCCTCTACTCAAAAGAGACCCAGTACTTC; CDR3: CASSLYSKETQYF
D: TRBD2; V: TRBV18; size: -; J: TRBJ2-5; DNA: TGTGCCAGCTCACAACAGCGGGGGGGCCAAGAGACCCAGTACTTC; CDR3: CASSQQRGGQETQYF
D: -; V: TRBV18; size: once; J: TRBJ2-2; DNA: TGTGCCAGCTCACCGACAGGATCGAACACCGGGGAGCTGTTTTTT; CDR3: CASSPTGSNTGELFF
D: TRBD2; V: TRBV11-2; size: -; J: TRBJ2-3; DNA: TGTGCCAGCAAAGGACTAGCGGGGGGGCCTCAAAAATATTTT; CDR3: CASKGLAGGPQKYF
D: -; V: TRBV5-1; size: -; J: TRBJ2-2; DNA: TGCGCCAGCAGCTTGAACCAGAACACCGGGGAGCTGTTTTTT; CDR3: CASSLNQNTGELFF
D: TRBD2; V: TRBV5-1; size: -; J: TRBJ2-7; DNA: TGCGCCAGCAGCTTTAGCGGGGGCGCTACCTACGAGCAGTACTTC; CDR3: CASSFSGGATYEQYF
D: TRBD2; V: TRBV5-1; size: -; J: TRBJ2-3; DNA: TGCGCCAGCAGCGCCCGGGACTATCTCACAGATACGCAGTATTTT; CDR3: CASSARDYLTDTQYF
D: -; V: TRBV4-3; size: -; J: TRBJ2-1; DNA: TGCGCCAGCAGCGAAAGGGGAGATAGCTCCTACAATGAGCAGTTCTTC; CDR3: CASSERGDSSYNEQFF
D: -; V: TRBV4-3; size: -; J: TRBJ2-3; DNA: TGCGCCAGCAGCCAAGATCCGGCGGGATCTAGCACAGATACGCAGTATTTT; CDR3: CASSQDPAGSSTDTQYF
D: TRBD1; V: TRBV13; size: few; J: TRBJ1-1; DNA: TGTGCCAGCAGCTTCACCAGGGGGACGGAAGCTTTCTTT; CDR3: CASSFTRGTEAFF
D: TRBD2; V: TRBV2; size: -; J: TRBJ2-7; DNA: TGTGCCAGCAGTGGAAACCTAGCGGGGATGAACGAGCAGTACTTC; CDR3: CASSGNLAGMNEQYF
D: -; V: TRBV6-1; size: -; J: TRBJ2-2; DNA: TGTGCCAGCTCACGGAGCGCCGCGAACACCGGGGAGCTGTTTTTT; CDR3: CASSRSAANTGELFF
D: -; V: TRBV5-5; size: -; J: TRBJ2-3; DNA: TGTGCCAGCAACTCGCCGGCTGGAGTGACAGATACGCAGTATTTT; CDR3: CASNSPAGVTDTQYF
D: TRBD2; V: TRBV18; size: once; J: TRBJ2-3; DNA: TGTGCCAGCTCACCAGAGCTGCTAGCGGGGGGCTTCACAGATACGCAGTATTTT; CDR3: CASSPELLAGGFTDTQYF
D: -; V: TRBV7-2; size: few; J: TRBJ1-1; DNA: TGTGCCAGCAGCTTAGGTGCAGGGACTGAAGCTTTCTTT; CDR3: CASSLGAGTEAFF
D: -; V: TRBV7-2; size: -; J: TRBJ1-3; DNA: TGTGCCAGCAGCTATAAATACTTCGACCGGGGAGGAAACACCATATATTTT; CDR3: CASSYKYFDRGGNTIYF
D: -; V: TRBV19; size: -; J: TRBJ2-7; DNA: TGTGCCAAGAGAGACAGGAGCTCCTACGAGCAGTACTTC; CDR3: CAKRDRSSYEQYF
D: TRBD1; V: TRBV7-2; size: -; J: TRBJ2-3; DNA: TGTGCCAGCAGCCGGAGACAGGGAGGCACAGATACGCAGTATTTT; CDR3: CASSRRQGGTDTQYF
D: TRBD1; V: TRBV5-1; size: -; J: TRBJ1-2; DNA: TGCGCCAGCCGATCAGAACCGGGACAGTCCTATGGCTACACCTTC; CDR3: CASRSEPGQSYGYTF
D: TRBD1; V: TRBV5-5; size: -; J: TRBJ1-1; DNA: TGTGCCAGCAGCTTGAGCGGGACAGTAAACACTGAAGCTTTCTTT; CDR3: CASSLSGTVNTEAFF
D: TRBD2; V: TRBV7-2; size: -; J: TRBJ2-5; DNA: TGTGCCAGCAGCCCTAACGGAGGGAGCGGGGGGGTAGAGACCCAGTACTTC; CDR3: CASSPNGGSGGVETQYF